A single sample is the source of the 14 T cell receptor beta chains below, sequenced in a study of cytomegalovirus exposure and HLA in healthy donors. The study ran its PCR with 60 Vbeta and 13 Jbeta primers. Measured with immunoSEQ multiplex PCR; TCRdb has only the in-frame clones, and not every one. The sample has approximately 120,000 clones, about 68% seen once. Specimen: PBMCs. The receptors were gathered from a middle-aged man in good health and CMV-seropositive.

In nucleotides, the CDR3 is TGTGCCAGCGGCCTACAGGGGACCTACGAGCAGTACTTC. It yields the protein CASGLQGTYEQYF. The rearrangement joins TRBV6-1 to TRBJ2-7; 7 bases fit TRBD1. J gave up 2 bases and V 8 bases, and 6 bases lay outside the gene matches. In germline, CDR1 is MNHNS, CDR2 SASEGT. The CDR3 runs to 13 residues.

This clone was seen only once. This chain links TRBV10-2 with TRBJ2-7, with 7 bases matching TRBD1. CDR3 length: 14 residues. V lost 2 bases to trimming and J lost 3 bases; unmatched junction nucleotides: 4. From germline, CDR1 is WSHSY and CDR2 SAAADI. DNA of the CDR3: TGCGCCAGCAGTGAGGGGACAGAGCGCTACGAGCAGTACTTC. It translates to CASSEGTERYEQYF.

V usage is TRBV14 and J usage is TRBJ2-5; possibly TRBD2 for D (6 bases). From germline, CDR1 is SGHDN and CDR2 FVKESK. Trimming took off 0 bases at V and 6 bases at J, with 14 bases between the two ends. This CDR3 has 15 residues. The CDR3 protein is CASSQDVKGRQTQYF. CDR3 DNA sequence: TGTGCCAGCAGCCAAGATGTCAAAGGGAGGCAGACCCAGTACTTC.

DNA of the CDR3: TGTGCCAGCAGCTCTAGGGGACTAGCGGGAGACTCCGGGGAGCTGTTTTTT. Protein: CASSSRGLAGDSGELFF. The rearrangement links TRBV7-2 to TRBJ2-2; 14 bases map to TRBD2. CDR3 length: 17 residues. The germline gives CDR1 SGHTA, CDR2 FQGNSA. V was clipped by 4 bases and J by 6 bases; unmatched bases: 7.

The genes are TRBV29-1 and TRBJ2-5; 12 bases fit TRBD2. The V segment lost 4 bases and the J segment 5 bases; nucleotides outside the gene matches: 8. Germline V gene lookup returns CDR1 SQVTM and CDR2 ANQGSEA. This CDR3 spans 15 amino acids. CDR3 DNA: TGCAGCGTTGGACTAGCGGGAGTTGGGAGGGAGACCCAGTACTTC. It translates to CSVGLAGVGRETQYF.

The chain recombines TRBV30 with TRBJ1-5; TRBD1 might be the D (5 bases). From germline, CDR1 is GTSNPN and CDR2 SVGIG (reference sequence). V was cut by 0 bases and J by 3 bases, with 18 bases left in between. The CDR3 spans 17 residues. CDR3 residues: CAWSVSSGDSYNQPQHF. The CDR3, as DNA: TGTGCCTGGAGTGTATCGTCTGGGGACTCTTACAATCAGCCCCAGCATTTT.

This rearrangement joins TRBV6-5 to TRBJ1-4, with D perhaps TRBD1 (5 bases). Germline lookup yields CDR1 MNHEY and CDR2 SVGAGI. The CDR3 is made up of 14 amino acids. V was pared by 6 bases and J by 7 bases, with 15 bases between. The CDR3 region has the DNA TGTGCCAGCAGGAGGGGAGGGGAAGGTGAAAAACTGTTTTTT. It codes for CASRRGGEGEKLFF.

The gene calls are TRBV19 and TRBJ2-3; 7 bases agree with TRBD1. CDR1 LNHDA and CDR2 SQIVND come from the germline V gene (reference sequence). After removal of 4 bases from V and 3 bases from J, the junction contained 7 bases not matched to a gene. CDR3 length: 15 amino acids. Here the CDR3 reads CASSNGPGGTDTQYF. The DNA for the CDR3 is TGTGCCAGTAGTAACGGGCCAGGGGGTACAGATACGCAGTATTTT.

This chain connects TRBV19 to TRBJ2-7; 10 bases agree with TRBD2. The CDR3 covers 15 residues. CDR1 and CDR2 (germline): LNHDA, SQIVND (reference sequence). J lost 5 bases, V lost 2 bases, and 6 bases had no gene match. CDR3 amino acids: CASSIKPSGSHEQYF. CDR3 coding DNA: TGTGCCAGTAGTATAAAACCTAGCGGGAGCCACGAGCAGTACTTC.

The chain uses TRBV4-2 and TRBJ2-7, with a possible D match to TRBD1 (5 bases). This CDR3 contains 14 residues. Germline V gene data show CDR1 as LGHNA and CDR2 as YNFKEQ. V was clipped by 0 bases and J by 3 bases, with 9 bases between them. CDR3 sequence reads: CASSQDSGNYEQYF. Here the CDR3 DNA reads TGTGCCAGCAGCCAAGATTCAGGGAACTACGAGCAGTACTTC.

The chain combines TRBV5-1 with TRBJ2-3; 16 nucleotides align to TRBD2. Germline V gives CDR1 SGHRS, CDR2 YFSETQ. The junction had 7 bases not matched to a gene; V was cut back by 5 bases and J by 4 bases. The length of the CDR3 is 17 residues. The CDR3 spells CASRGLAGGPSSDTQYF. As DNA, the CDR3 is TGCGCCAGCAGGGGACTAGCGGGAGGGCCTAGCTCAGATACGCAGTATTTT.

This chain connects TRBV2 to TRBJ1-5; TRBD1 matches at 9 bases. The CDR3 loop spans 15 amino acids. Germline CDR1 and CDR2: SNHLY and FYNNEI. With 4 bases clipped from V and 5 bases from J, the junction kept 6 bases outside the gene matches. The CDR3 protein is CASSGGTGYYQPQHF. The CDR3 DNA is TGTGCCAGCAGTGGTGGGACAGGGTATTATCAGCCCCAGCATTTT. Together with reference TRBV2 and TRBJ1-5, the CDR3 gives the full variable domain: EPEVTQTPSHQVTQMGQEVILRCVPISNHLYFYWYRQILGQKVEFLVSFYNNEISEKSEIFDDQFSVERPDGSNFTLKIRSTKLEDSAMYFCASSGGTGYYQPQHFGDGTRLSIL.

This chain connects TRBV9 to TRBJ2-1; D perhaps matches TRBD2 (6 bases). Per the germline V gene, CDR1 is SGDLS and CDR2 is YYNGEE. The ends were cut back, 2 bases at V and 5 bases at J, with 8 bases in the middle. The CDR3 contains 13 residues. CDR3 DNA: TGTGCCAGCAGCGTCGGACTACACAATGAGCAGTTCTTC. Translation gives CASSVGLHNEQFF.

The CDR3 DNA sequence: TGTGCCAGCAGCGCCGGACAGTCGAGCACTGAAGCTTTCTTT. Translated, it gives CASSAGQSSTEAFF. The chain recombines TRBV11-3 with TRBJ1-1, with D possibly TRBD1 on 6 matching bases. The CDR3 is 14 amino acids. Germline-derived CDR1 and CDR2 are SGHNT and YENEEA. The V and J ends lost 5 bases and 4 bases respectively, with 14 bases between them.